This TCR beta chain came from a study of immune evolution from preneoplasia to lung adenocarcinoma. Study-level points and caveats: Later-stage lesions appeared to have more T cells, more diversity, less clonality.

Produced via immunoSEQ multiplex PCR; TCRdb's table is partial and in-frame only. The table shows several thousand clones, with 78% occurring only once. This clone came up once. As yet, its antigen is unknown. The sequenced sample consisted of FFPE adjacent normal lung tissue. This sequence originates from a person aged 55 to 79 with lung adenocarcinoma.

CDR3 loop: CASGGGGSQPQHF. The CDR3 nucleotides read TGTGCCAGCGGAGGGGGGGGAAGTCAGCCCCAGCATTTT. The chain has TRBV25-1 and TRBJ1-5; tentatively, D is TRBD1 (6 bases). The germline gives CDR1 MGHDK, CDR2 SYGVNS. The CDR3 is made up of 13 amino acids. Trimming took off 8 bases at V and 6 bases at J, with 14 bases between the two ends. Using reference TRBV25-1 and TRBJ1-5 for the parts outside the CDR3, the full variable domain is EADIYQTPRYLVIGTGKKITLECSQTMGHDKMYWYQQDPGMELHLIHYSYGVNSTEKGDLSSESTVSRIRTEHFPLTLESARPSHTSQYLCASGGGGSQPQHFGDGTRLSIL.